The entry below describes one T cell receptor beta chain. The sample is drawn from a study of blood T cell repertoires in COVID-19. Study overall: PBMCs, B-cell-depleted T cells, or T cells were the source of the cDNA or gDNA that made up the material.

Seattle-derived patients entered the study during active infection and were followed longitudinally. The V end was cut by 4 bases, the J end by 4 bases, with 16 bases between. The CDR3 extends over 15 amino acids. Germline assignment: CDR1 MNHEY and CDR2 SVGAGI. In the original workflow: It was from reference gene primer amplification that nucleated cell counts were estimated. Clones were read by immunoSEQ multiplex PCR, and TCRdb kept only the in-frame ones, dropping some. That table gives V, J and clone size, and the DNA gave D and trimming. The sample has over 200,000 clones, about 83% seen once. This sequence joins TRBV6-5 and TRBJ1-2, with D possibly TRBD1 on 6 matching bases. The receptor was derived from a woman aged 30 to 39 with COVID-19, enrolled during active disease. Specimen: peripheral blood. The CDR3 DNA follows: TGTGCCAGCAGTTTATACAGGGATCCGAGCTATGGCTACACCTTC. Its translation: CASSLYRDPSYGYTF.